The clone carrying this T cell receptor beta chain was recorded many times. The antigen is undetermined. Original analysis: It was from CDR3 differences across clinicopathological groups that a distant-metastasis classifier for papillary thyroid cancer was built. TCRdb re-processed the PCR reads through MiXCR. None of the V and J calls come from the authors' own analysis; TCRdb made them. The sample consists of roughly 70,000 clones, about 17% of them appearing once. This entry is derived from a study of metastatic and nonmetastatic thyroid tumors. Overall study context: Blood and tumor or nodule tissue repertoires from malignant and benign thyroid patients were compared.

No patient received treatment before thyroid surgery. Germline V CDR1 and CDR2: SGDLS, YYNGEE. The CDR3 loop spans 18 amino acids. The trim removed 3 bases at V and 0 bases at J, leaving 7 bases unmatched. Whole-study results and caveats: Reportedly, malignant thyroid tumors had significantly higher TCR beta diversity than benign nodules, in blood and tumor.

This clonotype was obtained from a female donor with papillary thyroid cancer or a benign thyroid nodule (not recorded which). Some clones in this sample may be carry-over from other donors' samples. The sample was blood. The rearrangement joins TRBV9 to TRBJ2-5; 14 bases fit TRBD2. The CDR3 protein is CASSGGLAGGGYQETQYF. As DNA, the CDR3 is TGTGCCAGCAGCGGTGGACTAGCGGGAGGTGGGTACCAAGAGACCCAGTACTTC.